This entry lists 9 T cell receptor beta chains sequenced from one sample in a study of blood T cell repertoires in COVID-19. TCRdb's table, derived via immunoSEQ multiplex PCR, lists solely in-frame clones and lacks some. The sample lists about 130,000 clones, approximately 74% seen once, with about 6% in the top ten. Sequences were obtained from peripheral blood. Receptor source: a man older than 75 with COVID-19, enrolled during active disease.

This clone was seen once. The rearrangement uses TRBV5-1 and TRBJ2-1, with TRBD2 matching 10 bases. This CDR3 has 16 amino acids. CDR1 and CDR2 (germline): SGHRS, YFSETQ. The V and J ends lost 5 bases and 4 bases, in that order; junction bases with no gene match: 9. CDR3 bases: TGCGCCAGCAGTATTGGGCGACTAGCGGGTTACAATGAGCAGTTCTTC. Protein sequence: CASSIGRLAGYNEQFF.

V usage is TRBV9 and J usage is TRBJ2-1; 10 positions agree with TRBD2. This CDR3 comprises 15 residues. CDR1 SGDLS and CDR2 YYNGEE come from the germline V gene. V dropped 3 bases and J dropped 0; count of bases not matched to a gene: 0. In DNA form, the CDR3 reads TGTGCCAGCAGCGCTAGCGGGGGCTCCTACAATGAGCAGTTCTTC. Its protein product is CASSASGGSYNEQFF.

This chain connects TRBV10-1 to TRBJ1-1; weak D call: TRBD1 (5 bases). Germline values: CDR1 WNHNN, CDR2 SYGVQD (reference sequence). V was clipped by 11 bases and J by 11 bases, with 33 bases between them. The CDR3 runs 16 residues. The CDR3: CAPHTQKPDSALDAFF. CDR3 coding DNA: TGCGCCCCCCACACCCAGAAACCCGACAGTGCCTTGGACGCTTTCTTT.

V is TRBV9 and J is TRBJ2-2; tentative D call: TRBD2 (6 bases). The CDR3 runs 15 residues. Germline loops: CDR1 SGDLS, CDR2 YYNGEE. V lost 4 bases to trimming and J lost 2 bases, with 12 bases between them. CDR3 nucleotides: TGTGCCAGCAGCCTTTACGGGGGTAACACCGGGGAGCTGTTTTTT. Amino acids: CASSLYGGNTGELFF.

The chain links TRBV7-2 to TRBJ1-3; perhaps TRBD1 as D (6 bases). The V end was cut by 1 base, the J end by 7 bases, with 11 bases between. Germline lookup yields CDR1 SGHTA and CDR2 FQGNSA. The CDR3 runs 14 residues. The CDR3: CASSLDRVSNTIYF. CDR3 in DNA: TGTGCCAGCAGCTTAGACAGGGTGTCGAACACCATATATTTT.

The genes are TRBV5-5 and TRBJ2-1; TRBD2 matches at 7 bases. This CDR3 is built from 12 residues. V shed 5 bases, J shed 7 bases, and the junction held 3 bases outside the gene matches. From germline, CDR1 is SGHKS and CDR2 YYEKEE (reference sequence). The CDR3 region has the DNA TGTGCCAGCAGGGGGCGGGGGAATGAGCAGTTCTTC. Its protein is CASRGRGNEQFF. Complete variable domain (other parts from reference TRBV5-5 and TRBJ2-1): DAGVTQSPTHLIKTRGQQVTLRCSPISGHKSVSWYQQVLGQGPQFIFQYYEKEERGRGNFPDRFSARQFPNYSSELNVNALLLGDSALYLCASRGRGNEQFFGPGTRLTVL.

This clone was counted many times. CDR3 residues: CASSHPFSGEQNTGELFF. CDR3 bases: TGCGCCAGCAGCCACCCCTTTTCAGGGGAGCAGAACACCGGGGAGCTGTTTTTT. V gene TRBV4-3 combines with J gene TRBJ2-2, with TRBD1 as a possible D gene (6 bases). CDR1 is LGHNA and CDR2 is YSLEER in the germline V gene. The CDR3 loop spans 18 amino acids. Trimming left V 3 bases short and J 1 base short, with 18 bases between.

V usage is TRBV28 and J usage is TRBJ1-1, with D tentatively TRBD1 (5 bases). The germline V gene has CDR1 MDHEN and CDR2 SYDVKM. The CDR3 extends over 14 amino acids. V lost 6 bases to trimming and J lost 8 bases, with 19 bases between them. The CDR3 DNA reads TGTGCCAGCAGGTCGGTTGGGAGGGGCGGGGAAGCTTTCTTT. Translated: CASRSVGRGGEAFF.

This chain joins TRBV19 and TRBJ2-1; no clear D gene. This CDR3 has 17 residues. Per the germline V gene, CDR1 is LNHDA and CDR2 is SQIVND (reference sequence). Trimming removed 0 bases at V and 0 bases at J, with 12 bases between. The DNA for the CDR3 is TGTGCCAGTAGTATAGAGGTGAATTTCTACTCCTACAATGAGCAGTTCTTC. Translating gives CASSIEVNFYSYNEQFF. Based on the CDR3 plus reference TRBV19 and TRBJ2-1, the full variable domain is DGGITQSPKYLFRKEGQNVTLSCEQNLNHDAMYWYRQDPGQGLRLIYYSQIVNDFQKGDIAEGYSVSREKKESFPLTVTSAQKNPTAFYLCASSIEVNFYSYNEQFFGPGTRLTVL.